This TCR beta chain was observed in a study of sequential checkpoint blockade in melanoma. Study overall: Randomization was 1:1 between first-line nivolumab→ipilimumab and ipilimumab→nivolumab. Each arm's sequence ended with maintenance nivolumab. DNA from 91 pretreatment tumor samples underwent TCRβ immunosequencing.

As for treatment: randomized to nivolumab then ipilimumab (arm A) or the reverse (arm B). Here immunoSEQ multiplex PCR was the method, and the copy in TCRdb shows in-frame clones only, minus some. The sample has more than 9,500 clones, 26% seen once. From germline, CDR1 is MNHGY and CDR2 SAAAGT. This CDR3 contains 15 residues. The V segment lost 6 bases and the J segment 2 bases; nucleotides outside the gene matches: 5. This sequence originates from a human donor with melanoma. This specimen consisted of tumor tissue (inferred from file names), obtained from a patient given nivolumab and ipilimumab in sequence. This chain links TRBV6-8 with TRBJ2-5; 11 bases line up with TRBD2. This CDR3 reads CASSGGLAAQETQYF. The CDR3 DNA follows: TGTGCCAGCAGCGGGGGACTAGCGGCTCAAGAGACCCAGTACTTC.